This note documents a single TCR beta chain sequence. These data come from a study of blood T cell repertoires in COVID-19. Germline V CDR1 and CDR2: SGHTA, FQGNSA. Trimming removed 1 base from V and 6 bases from J, with 5 bases in between. The length of the CDR3 is 12 residues. The protocol was immunoSEQ multiplex PCR, while the TCRdb copy is restricted to in-frame clones and leaves out a portion. Among 150,000 to 200,000 clones listed, just under 90% were seen once. This chain joins TRBV7-2 and TRBJ2-3; D unclear. Sequencing used peripheral blood. The receptor was isolated from a woman aged 18 to 35 who had recovered from COVID-19. This chain's CDR3 is CASSLVRDTQYF. The DNA for the CDR3 is TGTGCCAGCAGCTTAGTGAGGGATACGCAGTATTTT.